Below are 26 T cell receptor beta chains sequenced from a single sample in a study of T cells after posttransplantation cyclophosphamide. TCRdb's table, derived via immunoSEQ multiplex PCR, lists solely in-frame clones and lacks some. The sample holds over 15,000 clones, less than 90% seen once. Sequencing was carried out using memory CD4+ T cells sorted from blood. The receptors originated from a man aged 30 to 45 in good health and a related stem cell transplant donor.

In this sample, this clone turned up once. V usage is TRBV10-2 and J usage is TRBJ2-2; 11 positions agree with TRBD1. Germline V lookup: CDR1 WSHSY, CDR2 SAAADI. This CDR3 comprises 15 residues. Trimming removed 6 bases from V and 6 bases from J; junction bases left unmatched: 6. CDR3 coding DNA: TGCGCCAGCAGGGGGGGGACAGGGGGTCCCGGGGAGCTGTTTTTT. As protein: CASRGGTGGPGELFF.

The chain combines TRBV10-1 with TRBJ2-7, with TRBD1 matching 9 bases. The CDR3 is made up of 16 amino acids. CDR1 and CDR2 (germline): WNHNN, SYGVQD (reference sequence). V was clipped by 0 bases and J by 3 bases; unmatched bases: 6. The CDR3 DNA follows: TGCGCCAGCAGTGAGTCGAACAGGGGGCTAGACTACGAGCAGTACTTC. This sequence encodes CASSESNRGLDYEQYF.

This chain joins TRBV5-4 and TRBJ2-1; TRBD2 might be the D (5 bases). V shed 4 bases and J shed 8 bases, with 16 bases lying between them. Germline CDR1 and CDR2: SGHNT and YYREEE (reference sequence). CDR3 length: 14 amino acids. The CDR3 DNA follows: TGTGCCAGCAGCCAGGCTGGGCGGGCGTATGAGCAGTTCTTC. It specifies CASSQAGRAYEQFF. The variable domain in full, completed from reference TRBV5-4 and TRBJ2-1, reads ETGVTQSPTHLIKTRGQQVTLRCSSQSGHNTVSWYQQALGQGPQFIFQYYREEENGRGNFPPRFSGLQFPNYSSELNVNALELDDSALYLCASSQAGRAYEQFFGPGTRLTVL.

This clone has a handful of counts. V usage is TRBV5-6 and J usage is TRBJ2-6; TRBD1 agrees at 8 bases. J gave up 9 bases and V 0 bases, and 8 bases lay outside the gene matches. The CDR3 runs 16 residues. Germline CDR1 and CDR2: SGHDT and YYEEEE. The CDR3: CASSLVGQGPYNVLTF. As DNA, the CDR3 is TGTGCCAGCAGCTTGGTTGGACAGGGACCCTACAACGTCCTGACTTTC.

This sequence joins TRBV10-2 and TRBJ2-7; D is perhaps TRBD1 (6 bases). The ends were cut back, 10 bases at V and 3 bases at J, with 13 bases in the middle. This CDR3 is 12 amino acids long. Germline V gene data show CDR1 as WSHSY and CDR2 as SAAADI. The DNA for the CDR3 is TGCGCCACCGCTACAGGGAACTACGAGCAGTACTTC. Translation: CATATGNYEQYF.

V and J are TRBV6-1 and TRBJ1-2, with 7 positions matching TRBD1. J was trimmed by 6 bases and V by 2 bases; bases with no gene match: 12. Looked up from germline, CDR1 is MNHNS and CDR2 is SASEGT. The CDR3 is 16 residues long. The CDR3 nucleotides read TGTGCCAGCAGTGAAAACCACATGGACAGGAATAATGGCTACACCTTC. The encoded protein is CASSENHMDRNNGYTF.

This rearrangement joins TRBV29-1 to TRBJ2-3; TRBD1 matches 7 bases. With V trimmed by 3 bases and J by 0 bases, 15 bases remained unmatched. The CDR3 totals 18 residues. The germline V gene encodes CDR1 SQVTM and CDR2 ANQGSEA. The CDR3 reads CSVEGVGRQGLSTDTQYF. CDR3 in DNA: TGCAGCGTTGAGGGGGTGGGCCGACAGGGCCTCAGCACAGATACGCAGTATTTT.

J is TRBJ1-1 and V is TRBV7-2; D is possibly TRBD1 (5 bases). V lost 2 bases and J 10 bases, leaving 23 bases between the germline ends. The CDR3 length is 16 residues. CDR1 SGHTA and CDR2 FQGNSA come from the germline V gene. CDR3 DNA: TGTGCCAGCAGCTTATCCTTTGACAGTAGGCTAACCGGAGCTTTCTTT. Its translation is CASSLSFDSRLTGAFF.

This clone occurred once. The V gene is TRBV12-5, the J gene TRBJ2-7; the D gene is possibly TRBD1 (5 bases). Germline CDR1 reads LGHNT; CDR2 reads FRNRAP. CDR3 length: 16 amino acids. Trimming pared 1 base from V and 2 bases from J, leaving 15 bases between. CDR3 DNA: TGTGCTAGTGGTTTGGCAATCCGACAGCATCCCTACGAGCAGTACTTC. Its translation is CASGLAIRQHPYEQYF.

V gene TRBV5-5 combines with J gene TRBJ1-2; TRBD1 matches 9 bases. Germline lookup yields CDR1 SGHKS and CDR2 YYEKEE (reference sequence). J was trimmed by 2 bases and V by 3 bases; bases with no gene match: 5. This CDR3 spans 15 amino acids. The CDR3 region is CASSSGQGRNYGYTF. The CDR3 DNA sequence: TGTGCCAGCAGCTCCGGACAGGGGAGGAACTATGGCTACACCTTC.

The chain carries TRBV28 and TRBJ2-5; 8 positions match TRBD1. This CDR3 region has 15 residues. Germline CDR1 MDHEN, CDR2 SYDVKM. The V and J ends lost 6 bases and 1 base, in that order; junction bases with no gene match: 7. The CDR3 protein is CASRGQVKRQETQYF. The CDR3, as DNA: TGTGCCAGCAGGGGACAGGTGAAGCGCCAAGAGACCCAGTACTTC.

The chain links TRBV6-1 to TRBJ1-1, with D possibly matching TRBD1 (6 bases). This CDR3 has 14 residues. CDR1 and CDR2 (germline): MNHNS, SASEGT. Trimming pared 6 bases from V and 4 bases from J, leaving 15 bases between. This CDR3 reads CASSATGSSTEAFF. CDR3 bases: TGTGCCAGCAGCGCGACAGGCTCGAGCACTGAAGCTTTCTTT.

The CDR3 bases are TGTGCTAGTGGGGCTAGGACCCAGTACTTC. It encodes CASGARTQYF. This chain uses TRBV12-5 with TRBJ2-5; D is ambiguous. CDR1 is LGHNT and CDR2 is FRNRAP in the germline V gene. The V gene lost 6 bases and the J gene lost 7 bases, with 6 bases spanning the gap. The CDR3 extends over 10 amino acids.

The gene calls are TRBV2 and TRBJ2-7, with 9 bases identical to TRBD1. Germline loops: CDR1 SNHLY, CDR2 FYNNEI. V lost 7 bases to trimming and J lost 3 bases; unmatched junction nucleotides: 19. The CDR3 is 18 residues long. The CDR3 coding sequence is TGTGCCAGCACAGATAGATACCTCCACCGGGACAGGGACTACGAGCAGTACTTC. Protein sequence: CASTDRYLHRDRDYEQYF.

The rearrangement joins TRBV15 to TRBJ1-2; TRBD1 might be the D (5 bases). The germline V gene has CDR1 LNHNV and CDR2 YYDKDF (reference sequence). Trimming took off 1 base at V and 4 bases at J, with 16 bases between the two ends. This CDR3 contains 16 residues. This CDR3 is CATSRVGLGGGYGYTF. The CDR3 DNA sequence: TGTGCCACCAGCAGAGTGGGGCTGGGGGGAGGCTATGGCTACACCTTC.

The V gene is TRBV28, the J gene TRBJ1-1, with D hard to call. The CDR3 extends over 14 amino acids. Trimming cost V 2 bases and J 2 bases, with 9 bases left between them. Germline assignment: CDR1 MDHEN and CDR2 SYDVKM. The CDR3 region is CASSLHQVNTEAFF. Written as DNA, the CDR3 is TGTGCCAGCAGTTTACATCAGGTTAACACTGAAGCTTTCTTT.

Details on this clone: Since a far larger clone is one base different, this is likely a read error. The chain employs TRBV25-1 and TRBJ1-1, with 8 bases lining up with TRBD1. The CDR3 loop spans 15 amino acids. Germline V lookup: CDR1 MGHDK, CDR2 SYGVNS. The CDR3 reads CASSQMRQGNAEAFF. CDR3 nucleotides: TGTGCCAGCAGTCAGATGCGACAGGGGAACGCTGAAGCTTTCTTT.

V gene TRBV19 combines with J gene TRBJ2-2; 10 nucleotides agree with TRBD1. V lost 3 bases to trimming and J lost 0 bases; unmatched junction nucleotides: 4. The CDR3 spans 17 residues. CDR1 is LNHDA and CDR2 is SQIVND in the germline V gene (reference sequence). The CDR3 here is CASSMGQGRPNTGELFF. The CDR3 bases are TGTGCCAGTAGTATGGGACAGGGGCGGCCGAACACCGGGGAGCTGTTTTTT. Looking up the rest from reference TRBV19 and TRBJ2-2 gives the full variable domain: DGGITQSPKYLFRKEGQNVTLSCEQNLNHDAMYWYRQDPGQGLRLIYYSQIVNDFQKGDIAEGYSVSREKKESFPLTVTSAQKNPTAFYLCASSMGQGRPNTGELFFGEGSRLTVL.

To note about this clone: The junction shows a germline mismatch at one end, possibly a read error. CDR3 residues: CASSRDTHTQYF. The CDR3 nucleotides are TGTGCCAGCAGCAGGGACACACATACGCAGTATTTT. This chain connects TRBV5-4 to TRBJ2-3, with D possibly matching TRBD1 (6 bases). Germline-derived CDR1 and CDR2 are SGHNT and YYREEE (reference sequence). The CDR3 is 12 residues long.

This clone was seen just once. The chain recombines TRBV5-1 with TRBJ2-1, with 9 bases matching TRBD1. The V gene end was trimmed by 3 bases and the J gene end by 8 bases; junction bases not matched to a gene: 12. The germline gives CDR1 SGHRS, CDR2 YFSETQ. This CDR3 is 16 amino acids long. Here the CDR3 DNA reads TGCGCCAGCAGCTCCTCTGGGGGGACAGGGTTCTATGAGCAGTTCTTC. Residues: CASSSSGGTGFYEQFF.

Written as DNA, the CDR3 is TGCGCCAGCAGCCCCTTAGGGGGCGGGGACACTGAAGCTTTCTTT. The encoded protein is CASSPLGGGDTEAFF. The V and J genes are TRBV5-1 and TRBJ1-1, with 7 nucleotides matching TRBD1. This CDR3 spans 15 amino acids. V lost 4 bases to trimming and J lost 3 bases; unmatched junction nucleotides: 9. Per the germline V gene, CDR1 is SGHRS and CDR2 is YFSETQ.

CDR3 in amino acids: CASSLPGLGSTQYF. Here the CDR3 DNA reads TGTGCCAGCAGCCTCCCGGGGTTAGGATCAACGCAGTATTTT. The chain recombines TRBV7-3 with TRBJ2-3, with D possibly TRBD2 on 5 matching bases. The V gene lost 5 bases and the J gene lost 9 bases, with 18 bases spanning the gap. The CDR3 runs 14 residues. Germline loops: CDR1 SGHTA, CDR2 FQGTGA. The complete variable domain, with remaining parts taken from reference TRBV7-3 and TRBJ2-3, reads GAGVSQTPSNKVTEKGKYVELRCDPISGHTALYWYRQSLGQGPEFLIYFQGTGAADDSGLPNDRFFAVRPEGSVSTLKIQRTERGDSAVYLCASSLPGLGSTQYFGPGTRLTVL.

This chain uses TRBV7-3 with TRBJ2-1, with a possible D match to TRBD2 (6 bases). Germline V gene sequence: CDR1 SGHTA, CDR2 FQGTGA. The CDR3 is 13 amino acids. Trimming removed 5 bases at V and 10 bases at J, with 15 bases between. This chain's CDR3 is CASSPDGTSEQFF. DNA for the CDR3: TGTGCCAGCAGCCCCGATGGGACTTCCGAGCAGTTCTTC.

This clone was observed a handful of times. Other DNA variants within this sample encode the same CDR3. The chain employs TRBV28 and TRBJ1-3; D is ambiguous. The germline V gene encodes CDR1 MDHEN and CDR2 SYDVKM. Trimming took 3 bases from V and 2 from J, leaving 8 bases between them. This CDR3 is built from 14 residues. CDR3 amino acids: CASSLVQAGNTIYF. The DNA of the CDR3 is TGTGCCAGCAGTTTGGTCCAGGCTGGAAACACCATATATTTT.

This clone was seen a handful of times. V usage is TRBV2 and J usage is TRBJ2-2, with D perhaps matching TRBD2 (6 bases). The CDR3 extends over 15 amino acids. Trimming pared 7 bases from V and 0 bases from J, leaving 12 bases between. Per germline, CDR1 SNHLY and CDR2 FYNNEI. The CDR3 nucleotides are TGTGCCAGCAAGGAGGGGTTCGCGAACACCGGGGAGCTGTTTTTT. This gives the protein CASKEGFANTGELFF.

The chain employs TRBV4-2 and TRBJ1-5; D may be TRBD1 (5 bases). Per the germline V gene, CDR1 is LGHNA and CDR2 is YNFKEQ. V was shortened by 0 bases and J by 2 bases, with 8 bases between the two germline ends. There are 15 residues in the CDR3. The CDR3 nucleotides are TGTGCCAGCAGCCAAGAAGGGGAGGGCAATCAGCCCCAGCATTTT. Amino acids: CASSQEGEGNQPQHF.